The TCR beta chain under discussion was sequenced for a study of kidney transplant recipient with SARS-CoV-2 infection (dated by TCRdb to about 2021). Taken with the paper, the label for time point translates to: pre-pandemic baseline sample and day 111 after first positive SARS-CoV-2 test. From the cysteine through the phenylalanine, the CDR3 covers 14 amino acids. Just the 42-base CDR3 DNA is kept, in frame starting at base 1. TCRdb names Illumina MiSeq as the instrument used. Profiling of the peripheral T cell repertoire targeted human TCRbeta genes. The published analysis was carried out like this. Beta-binomial modelling was applied to test for differential clonotype abundance so that variability over time was accounted for. Expanded clonotypes were screened against the ImmuneCODE reference database of SARS-CoV-2-associated TCRs and were mapped to viral genome regions. Further repertoire analyses covered TRBV gene usage, CDR3 length, CDR3 amino acid overlap between time points, clonotype abundance distributions and Jaccard similarity. TCRdb handled the public reads itself, with Q25 trimming in fastp and clone calling in MiXCR, and kept productive beta chains. Each record represents a unique CDR3 protein, reported with the most common genes and DNA among its rows. The V and J calls, along with clone size, are taken from TCRdb and not from the paper's own processing. This sample lists 200,000 to 300,000 distinct CDR3 sequences; more than 25% were detected once. Of the sample, 6% to 8.5% is held by the ten largest clones.

On this clonotype itself: The antigen it binds to is not known. A much larger clone lies one base from this, so it may be a read error.

The sample in question was a blood sample, obtained at baseline and between days 110 and 120 from a kidney transplant recipient. The chain was built from TRBV12-3 or TRBV12-4 and TRBJ1-6; 9 bases in the junction line up with TRBD1. This clonotype was obtained from a male patient in his 30s who had COVID-19 and was a kidney transplant recipient. In transplant recipients, some T cells may be of donor rather than host origin. Here is the DNA: TGTGCCAGCAGCTCCGGGACAGGGAATTCACTCCTCCACTTT. Its protein is CASSSGTGNSLLHF.